This TCR beta chain was documented in a study of shared clonotypes between healthy human individuals. Per the study methods: ImmunoSEQ output lacked quality scores and full-length reads, limiting matched filtering. Generated by immunoSEQ multiplex PCR, the TCRdb table keeps only in-frame clones and is missing some. V, J and clone size reflect that table, while D and trimming were determined from the DNA. The sample holds 530,000 or so clones, roughly 79% seen once. Germline V gene data show CDR1 as ENHRY and CDR2 as SYGVKD. The junction had 5 bases not matched to a gene; V was cut back by 5 bases and J by 1 base. This CDR3 spans 16 amino acids. In its sample, this clone was seen once.

V and J are TRBV10-3 and TRBJ2-7, with TRBD2 matching over 13 bases. The origin of this receptor is a woman between 35 and 50 years old in good health. Some clones in this sample may be carry-over from other donors' samples. Sequenced input: PBMCs. The CDR3 protein is CAISSLAGGGSYEQYF. In DNA form, the CDR3 reads TGTGCCATCAGTTCACTAGCGGGAGGGGGATCCTACGAGCAGTACTTC.